The clone carrying this T cell receptor beta chain was seen at least ten times. As yet, its antigen is unknown. With V trimmed by 0 bases and J by 6 bases, 11 bases remained unmatched. In germline, CDR1 is SGHKS, CDR2 YYEKEE (reference sequence). CDR3 size: 16 residues. This specimen comes from a study of CD8+CD57+ T cells in acquired aplastic anemia. Overall study context: Sorting CD4+ and CD8+ cells gave DNA averaging approximately 3 ug.

The use of genomic DNA as template underpinned the TCR beta VDJ and CDR3 profiling. From the reads, TCRdb called clonotypes with MiXCR, one entry per CDR3 protein. The sample contains a few hundred thousand distinct CDR3 sequences, less than 60% of which appear only once. Sequenced patients had shown CD8+CD57+ cell expansion by flow cytometry. Study-wide results and limits: Patients and controls had in common approximately 30 CD8+ CDR3 sequences.

This clonotype originated in a human donor with aplastic anemia. Sequencing was carried out using sorted CD4+, CD8+, or CD8+CD57+ T cells (not recorded which) from PBMCs. The gene calls are TRBV5-5 and TRBJ2-7, with 8 nucleotides matching TRBD1. The CDR3 protein is CASSLEWARGRPEQYF. The CDR3 DNA sequence: TGTGCCAGCAGCTTGGAATGGGCCAGGGGGCGACCCGAGCAGTACTTC.